This paragraph covers one T cell receptor (beta chain) sequence. Its antigen is not identified. CDR1 SGHVS and CDR2 FQNEAQ come from the germline V gene. With V trimmed by 5 bases and J by 4 bases, 5 bases remained unmatched. CDR3 length: 15 amino acids. This record comes from a study of OX40 agonist ivuxolimab in advanced cancers. Overall study: Participants could have had prior anti-PD-1, anti-PD-L1 or anti-CTLA-4 therapy, and around 43% had some. Partial responses were seen in three patients, one with hepatocellular carcinoma and two with cutaneous melanoma. General study points: The study observed clonal expansion of CD4+ and CD8+ blood T cells by week 6 at 0.1 to 3.0 mg/kg. CD8+ T cells (on average) carried more expanded clones than CD4+ T cells.

Repertoires were generated with immunoSEQ multiplex PCR, while TCRdb's copy carries only in-frame clones and drops some. The sample carries about 84,000 clones, approximately 95% recorded once. This sequence was found in an adult with an advanced solid tumor such as melanoma, head and neck, liver or kidney cancer. V is TRBV7-8 and J is TRBJ2-1, with 10 bases aligning to TRBD2. This specimen was CD4+ or CD8+ T cells sorted from blood, taken in a trial of the OX40 agonist ivuxolimab. For the CDR3, the DNA is TGTGCCAGCAGCAAACAGCGGGGGGGATACAATGAGCAGTTCTTC. The encoded protein is CASSKQRGGYNEQFF. The whole variable domain, filled in from reference TRBV7-8 and TRBJ2-1, reads GAGVSQSPRYKVAKRGQDVALRCDPISGHVSLFWYQQALGQGPEFLTYFQNEAQLDKSGLPSDRFFAERPEGSVSTLKIQRTQQEDSAVYLCASSKQRGGYNEQFFGPGTRLTVL.